The 3 T cell receptor beta chains presented below share a single source sample, sequenced in a study of T cells in Graves' hyperthyroidism and ophthalmopathy. TCR beta CDR3 sequences were amplified from RNA transcripts. Researchers ran a first-round RT-PCR on the TCR CDR3 using the HTBI primer set. Via MiXCR, TCRdb re-called the multiplex PCR reads, giving one row per CDR3 protein. The profile shows 500,000 to 650,000 distinct CDR3 sequences, around 20% of them singletons. Material: blood. Receptors were obtained from a man aged 40-49 years with Graves' ophthalmopathy.

This clonotype showed up many times. The V call is TRBV20-1, the J call TRBJ1-5; D perhaps matches TRBD1 (6 bases). Looked up from germline, CDR1 is DFQATT and CDR2 is SNEGSKA (reference sequence). V shed 5 bases and J shed 7 bases, with 18 bases lying between them. The CDR3 spans 14 residues. CDR3 sequence: CSAGDGGGGQPQHF. The CDR3, as DNA: TGCAGTGCTGGGGATGGGGGCGGAGGACAGCCCCAGCATTTT.

This clonotype was counted a few times. Here the CDR3 reads CASSVVAIGVGSYEQYF. The CDR3 bases are TGTGCCAGCAGTGTGGTTGCCATCGGGGTGGGGTCCTACGAGCAGTACTTC. The genes are TRBV6-1 and TRBJ2-7; D may be TRBD2 (5 bases). Germline-derived CDR1 and CDR2 are MNHNS and SASEGT. The V and J ends lost 4 bases and 1 base respectively, with 20 bases between them. The CDR3 has 17 residues.

This clonotype was recorded a few times. The rearrangement links TRBV4-1 to TRBJ1-2; tentative D call: TRBD1 (6 bases). This CDR3 spans 15 amino acids. Germline-derived CDR1 and CDR2 are MGHRA and YSYEKL. With 1 base removed from V and 4 bases from J, the gap between germline ends came to 13 bases. CDR3 loop: CASSQGRTEAYGYTF. The CDR3 coding sequence is TGCGCCAGCAGCCAAGGTAGGACAGAAGCCTATGGCTACACCTTC.